This T cell receptor beta chain originates from a study of cytomegalovirus exposure and HLA in healthy donors. The PCR ran on 60 Vbeta and 13 Jbeta primers. Only in-frame clones appear in the TCRdb table, and some are missing; sequencing was by immunoSEQ multiplex PCR. The table has fewer than 200,000 clones, roughly 80% seen once. With 2 bases clipped from V and 8 bases from J, the junction kept 16 bases outside the gene matches. Per the germline V gene, CDR1 is SGHTA and CDR2 is FQGNSA. The CDR3 spans 18 residues. The receptor was isolated from a man in his forties in good health and CMV-seronegative. The rearrangement joins TRBV7-2 to TRBJ2-1; TRBD1 agrees at 9 bases. Sequenced material: PBMCs. The CDR3 DNA reads as TGTGCCAGCAGCTTAACGGGCCCGATCCGGGACAGGGACGATGAGCAGTTCTTC. Its protein product is CASSLTGPIRDRDDEQFF.